The 10 T cell receptor beta chains listed next were all sequenced from one sample in a study of blood T cell repertoires in COVID-19. Sequenced by immunoSEQ multiplex PCR; TCRdb stores in-frame clones only, minus some. The sample shows approximately 270,000 clones, 75% to 90% of them seen only once. Sequencing used peripheral blood. Receptor source: a woman in her 70s with acute or convalescent COVID-19.

The V call is TRBV10-3, the J call TRBJ1-1; D not certain. V lost 3 bases and J 3 bases, leaving 11 bases between the germline ends. The CDR3 is 14 residues long. The germline CDR1 and CDR2 sequences are ENHRY and SYGVKD. CDR3 nucleotide sequence: TGTGCCATCAGTGATCCCGGGTTGGACACTGAAGCTTTCTTT. It codes for CAISDPGLDTEAFF.

This sequence joins TRBV10-3 and TRBJ1-2; TRBD1 matches 12 bases. Trimming cost V 10 bases and J 6 bases; bases outside gene matches: 9. The CDR3 loop spans 14 amino acids. In germline, CDR1 is ENHRY, CDR2 SYGVKD. In nucleotides, the CDR3 is TGTGCCACCTCCCAGGGACAGGGGGCGGATGGCTACACCTTC. As protein: CATSQGQGADGYTF.

The chain carries TRBV6-5 and TRBJ1-1; perhaps TRBD1 as D (6 bases). The germline V gene has CDR1 MNHEY and CDR2 SVGAGI. This CDR3 region has 16 residues. Trimming pared 4 bases from V and 1 base from J, leaving 16 bases between. The CDR3 DNA sequence: TGTGCCAGCAGTTTAAATTCAGGGGTGAAGAACACTGAAGCTTTCTTT. This encodes CASSLNSGVKNTEAFF.

The chain carries TRBV11-2 and TRBJ2-1; the match to TRBD2 covers 11 bases. The CDR3 has 15 amino acids. V dropped 5 bases and J dropped 7; count of bases not matched to a gene: 7. Germline CDR1 and CDR2: SGHAT and FQNNGV. CDR3 DNA sequence: TGTGCCAGCAGCCGCGGGACTAGCGGCAGGAATGAGCAGTTCTTC. This codes for CASSRGTSGRNEQFF.

The J gene is TRBJ2-3, the V gene TRBV7-4; D possibly corresponds to TRBD1 (5 bases). V was pared by 4 bases and J by 0 bases, with 17 bases between. The germline V gene has CDR1 SGHVT and CDR2 SQSDAQ. The CDR3 contains 17 residues. This CDR3 reads CASSSIGQGISTDTQYF. The CDR3 coding sequence is TGTGCCAGCAGCTCCATTGGACAAGGAATTAGCACAGATACGCAGTATTTT.

The chain recombines TRBV3-1 (or the pseudogene TRBV3-2) with TRBJ2-1; TRBD1 might be the D (5 bases). Per the germline V gene, CDR1 is LGHDT and CDR2 is YNNKEL (reference sequence). V was cut by 1 base and J by 7 bases, with 14 bases left in between. CDR3 length: 15 amino acids. This CDR3 reads CASSQGQGSPNEQFF. In nucleotides, the CDR3 is TGTGCCAGCAGCCAAGGCCAGGGTTCTCCAAATGAGCAGTTCTTC.

This clone was detected only once. The J gene is TRBJ1-6, the V gene TRBV10-3; 7 bases align to TRBD1. Germline V CDR1 and CDR2: ENHRY, SYGVKD. The CDR3 runs to 15 residues. V dropped 7 bases and J dropped 6; count of bases not matched to a gene: 9. CDR3 protein: CAITDGTEINSPLHF. The CDR3 region has the DNA TGTGCCATCACGGATGGGACAGAGATTAATTCACCCCTCCACTTT.

This clone was found once. The CDR3, as DNA: TGTGCCAGCAGTTCGCGGGTCGTGGGTGGCTACACCTTC. Protein product: CASSSRVVGGYTF. The chain combines TRBV7-2 with TRBJ1-2; D call uncertain. V was shortened by 6 bases and J by 7 bases, with 15 bases between the two germline ends. This CDR3 comprises 13 residues. Germline V gives CDR1 SGHTA, CDR2 FQGNSA. The entire variable domain, with the rest obtained from reference TRBV7-2 and TRBJ1-2, is as follows: GAGVSQSPSNKVTEKGKDVELRCDPISGHTALYWYRQSLGQGLEFLIYFQGNSAPDKSGLPSDRFSAERTGGSVSTLTIQRTQQEDSAVYLCASSSRVVGGYTFGSGTRLTVV.

The chain joins TRBV6-5 to TRBJ2-3; 10 bases are a match to TRBD2. Germline assignment: CDR1 MNHEY and CDR2 SVGAGI. The CDR3 covers 14 residues. Trimming cost V 7 bases and J 4 bases; bases outside gene matches: 5. The CDR3 DNA reads TGTGCCAGCATACAGAGCGGGGGGGCAGATACGCAGTATTTT. This encodes CASIQSGGADTQYF.

The DNA for the CDR3 is TGTGCTCAAGCAGGTGGACAGGGGGACTTAAGGCAGTACTTC. This codes for CAQAGGQGDLRQYF. The chain employs TRBV7-9 and TRBJ2-7; TRBD1 matches 10 bases. The CDR3 totals 14 residues. Germline V gene data show CDR1 as SEHNR and CDR2 as FQNEAQ (reference sequence). The full variable domain, with the rest looked up from reference TRBV7-9 and TRBJ2-7, is DTGVSQNPRHKITKRGQNVTFRCDPISEHNRLYWYRQTLGQGPEFLTYFQNEAQLEKSRLLSDRFSAERPKGSFSTLEIQRTEQGDSAMYLCAQAGGQGDLRQYFGPGTRLTVT.